One sample yielded the 26 T cell receptor beta chains listed below, sequenced in a study of blood T cell repertoires in COVID-19. The table came from immunoSEQ multiplex PCR; TCRdb's copy has only in-frame clones and leaves some out. This sample has roughly 200,000 clones, with roughly 79% found just once. Material: peripheral blood. The receptors shown here come from a woman between 35 and 50 years old with COVID-19, enrolled during active disease.

The gene calls are TRBV7-9 and TRBJ2-2; a weak D match, TRBD1 (6 bases). Germline values: CDR1 SEHNR, CDR2 FQNEAQ (reference sequence). Trimming cost V 8 bases and J 2 bases, with 15 bases left between them. The CDR3 has 15 residues. Written as DNA, the CDR3 is TGTGCCAGCCGTCGGACGGGACAAAACACCGGGGAGCTGTTTTTT. Its translation is CASRRTGQNTGELFF.

This clone was recorded a few times. The rearrangement joins TRBV3-1 (or the pseudogene TRBV3-2) to TRBJ1-1; the match to TRBD1 covers 7 bases. The CDR3 contains 14 residues. The V gene end was trimmed by 1 base and the J gene end by 9 bases; junction bases not matched to a gene: 8. The germline V gene has CDR1 LGHDT and CDR2 YNNKEL (reference sequence). The CDR3: CASSQASGQTKAFF. The CDR3 DNA follows: TGTGCCAGCAGCCAAGCCTCGGGACAGACAAAAGCTTTCTTT.

This clone was counted a few times. The chain is built from TRBV7-8 and TRBJ2-5; 8 bases map to TRBD1. Germline trimming cut 5 bases from V and 2 bases from J; bases unmatched to any gene: 7. The length of the CDR3 is 15 residues. Per the germline V gene, CDR1 is SGHVS and CDR2 is FQNEAQ. The CDR3 region is CASSRRQGPQETQYF. For the CDR3, the DNA is TGTGCCAGCAGCAGACGACAGGGGCCACAAGAGACCCAGTACTTC. Variable domain in full (rest from reference TRBV7-8 and TRBJ2-5): GAGVSQSPRYKVAKRGQDVALRCDPISGHVSLFWYQQALGQGPEFLTYFQNEAQLDKSGLPSDRFFAERPEGSVSTLKIQRTQQEDSAVYLCASSRRQGPQETQYFGPGTRLLVL.

This clone was seen more than once but under ten times. The J gene is TRBJ2-7, the V gene TRBV19; 8 bases match TRBD1. This CDR3 comprises 15 residues. The germline V gene has CDR1 LNHDA and CDR2 SQIVND (reference sequence). J gave up 2 bases and V 3 bases, and 6 bases lay outside the gene matches. CDR3 nucleotide sequence: TGTGCCAGTAGTATTTTGACAGGGGAGACCTACGAGCAGTACTTC. This sequence encodes CASSILTGETYEQYF.

This clone was recorded only once. J is TRBJ2-1 and V is TRBV13; tentatively, D is TRBD2 (6 bases). This CDR3 is 13 amino acids long. CDR1 is PRHDT and CDR2 is FYEKMQ in the germline V gene (reference sequence). V was cut by 0 bases and J by 8 bases, with 8 bases left in between. The CDR3 loop reads CASSLGSGDEQFF. CDR3 sequence (DNA): TGTGCCAGCAGCTTAGGGTCGGGGGATGAGCAGTTCTTC.

The V and J genes are TRBV27 and TRBJ1-5, with 9 bases identical to TRBD1. J gave up 6 bases and V 5 bases, and 5 bases lay outside the gene matches. From germline, CDR1 is MNHEY and CDR2 SMNVEV (reference sequence). The CDR3 spans 14 residues. For the CDR3, the DNA is TGTGCCAGCAGTCCTGGGACAGGGCTTCAGCCCCAGCATTTT. This sequence encodes CASSPGTGLQPQHF.

This sequence joins TRBV2 and TRBJ1-6; the D gene is possibly TRBD1 (5 bases). This CDR3 is 14 amino acids long. The germline V gene encodes CDR1 SNHLY and CDR2 FYNNEI. Trimming shortened V by 6 bases and J by 7 bases, and 13 bases separated the two germline ends. The CDR3 coding sequence is TGTGCCAGCAGGACAGAACGGAACAATTCACCCCTCCACTTT. It yields the protein CASRTERNNSPLHF. Complete variable domain (other parts from reference TRBV2 and TRBJ1-6): EPEVTQTPSHQVTQMGQEVILRCVPISNHLYFYWYRQILGQKVEFLVSFYNNEISEKSEIFDDQFSVERPDGSNFTLKIRSTKLEDSAMYFCASRTERNNSPLHFGNGTRLTVT.

Only a few counts were recorded for this clone. The J gene is TRBJ2-1, the V gene TRBV5-4; D remains unclear. CDR1 is SGHNT, CDR2 YYREEE, per germline (reference sequence). This CDR3 is 15 amino acids long. The V and J ends lost 4 bases and 0 bases respectively, with 11 bases between them. The CDR3 coding sequence is TGTGCCAGCAGCATCGCGGCTAGCTCCTACAATGAGCAGTTCTTC. It specifies CASSIAASSYNEQFF.

The chain recombines TRBV19 with TRBJ2-1; no definite D call. V lost 0 bases and J lost 4, with 10 bases in between. Germline CDR1 reads LNHDA; CDR2 reads SQIVND (reference sequence). The CDR3 spans 15 residues. Here the CDR3 reads CASSIEQASYNEQFF. CDR3 bases: TGTGCCAGTAGTATAGAGCAGGCTTCATACAATGAGCAGTTCTTC. Looking up the rest from reference TRBV19 and TRBJ2-1 gives the full variable domain: DGGITQSPKYLFRKEGQNVTLSCEQNLNHDAMYWYRQDPGQGLRLIYYSQIVNDFQKGDIAEGYSVSREKKESFPLTVTSAQKNPTAFYLCASSIEQASYNEQFFGPGTRLTVL.

The table lists this clone with a count of one. This chain connects TRBV4-1 to TRBJ1-3, with D possibly being TRBD1 (6 bases). CDR1 is MGHRA and CDR2 is YSYEKL in the germline V gene. The CDR3 covers 15 residues. Between the trimmed V and J ends, which lost 0 bases and 3 bases, there was a span of 9 bases. CDR3 in amino acids: CASSQEGTYGNTIYF. The CDR3 coding sequence is TGCGCCAGCAGCCAAGAGGGGACATATGGAAACACCATATATTTT.

The chain recombines TRBV3-1 (or the pseudogene TRBV3-2) with TRBJ2-7; D is perhaps TRBD2 (6 bases). V was clipped by 4 bases and J by 0 bases, with 13 bases between them. Germline V gene lookup returns CDR1 LGHDT and CDR2 YNNKEL (reference sequence). This CDR3 has 15 amino acids. CDR3 sequence (DNA): TGTGCCAGCAGCCCCACGACTAGTTTCTCCTACGAGCAGTACTTC. This codes for CASSPTTSFSYEQYF.

V gene TRBV12-3 or TRBV12-4 combines with J gene TRBJ2-1; D gene ambiguous. V gave up 6 bases and J gave up 9 bases, with 12 bases separating them. This CDR3 spans 12 amino acids. The chain's CDR3 is CASRRYPGEQFF. CDR3 sequence (DNA): TGTGCCAGCAGGAGGTATCCGGGTGAGCAGTTCTTC.

The J gene is TRBJ2-3, the V gene TRBV30; D remains ambiguous. V was clipped by 2 bases and J by 4 bases, with 10 bases between them. In germline, CDR1 is GTSNPN, CDR2 SVGIG (reference sequence). The CDR3 loop spans 13 amino acids. The DNA for the CDR3 is TGTGCCTGGAGTCGCTTCGGAGCAGATACGCAGTATTTT. Translation gives CAWSRFGADTQYF.

This chain links TRBV7-2 with TRBJ1-2; possibly TRBD1 for D (5 bases). With 5 bases removed from V and 6 bases from J, the gap between germline ends came to 19 bases. This CDR3 has 15 amino acids. Germline assignment: CDR1 SGHTA and CDR2 FQGNSA. CDR3 DNA sequence: TGTGCCAGCAGCCCGTACAGGTTTGGGATTCATGGCTACACCTTC. As protein: CASSPYRFGIHGYTF.

V gene TRBV5-1 combines with J gene TRBJ1-2; D is perhaps TRBD1 (6 bases). The CDR3 spans 14 residues. The V and J ends lost 2 bases and 3 bases respectively, with 11 bases between them. The germline gives CDR1 SGHRS, CDR2 YFSETQ. CDR3 bases: TGCGCCAGCAGCTTTACAGGGTGGGACTATGGCTACACCTTC. It is translated as CASSFTGWDYGYTF.

CDR3 loop: CAWSGLRVREAFF. The CDR3 coding sequence is TGTGCCTGGAGTGGACTGCGGGTGAGGGAAGCTTTCTTT. The chain has TRBV30 and TRBJ1-1; D gene unclear. Between the trimmed V and J ends, which lost 1 base and 8 bases, there was a span of 14 bases. CDR1 is GTSNPN, CDR2 SVGIG, per germline (reference sequence). The CDR3 has 13 amino acids. Using reference TRBV30 and TRBJ1-1 for the parts outside the CDR3, the full variable domain is SQTIHQWPATLVQPVGSPLSLECTVEGTSNPNLYWYRQAAGRGLQLLFYSVGIGQISSEVPQNLSASRPQDRQFILSSKKLLLSDSGFYLCAWSGLRVREAFFGQGTRLTVV.

The gene calls are TRBV5-6 and TRBJ2-7, with 7 positions matching TRBD2. V dropped 5 bases and J dropped 3; count of bases not matched to a gene: 8. This CDR3 has 14 amino acids. Germline CDR1 and CDR2: SGHDT and YYEEEE. Written as DNA, the CDR3 is TGTGCCAGCAGGTTGAGCGGGGTACTCTACGAGCAGTACTTC. Translating it yields CASRLSGVLYEQYF. Looking up the rest from reference TRBV5-6 and TRBJ2-7 gives the full variable domain: DAGVTQSPTHLIKTRGQQVTLRCSPKSGHDTVSWYQQALGQGPQFIFQYYEEEERQRGNFPDRFSGHQFPNYSSELNVNALLLGDSALYLCASRLSGVLYEQYFGPGTRLTVT.

The rearrangement links TRBV5-1 to TRBJ1-1; perhaps TRBD1 as D (6 bases). Trimming removed 4 bases from V and 0 bases from J, with 13 bases in between. CDR1 and CDR2 (germline): SGHRS, YFSETQ. The CDR3 is 15 residues long. In DNA, the CDR3 is TGCGCCAGCAGCCCCGGGACAACCATGAACACTGAAGCTTTCTTT. Amino acids: CASSPGTTMNTEAFF.

The chain links TRBV3-1 (or the pseudogene TRBV3-2) to TRBJ2-1; 13 positions match TRBD2. V trimming: 2 bases; J trimming: 0 bases; junction bases outside the gene matches: 19. In germline, CDR1 is LGHDT, CDR2 YNNKEL (reference sequence). This CDR3 contains 23 residues. The CDR3 DNA follows: TGTGCCAGCAGCCAAATCACAACTAGCGGGGGGGCCCTGGGATTTGCCTCCTACAATGAGCAGTTCTTC. It is translated as CASSQITTSGGALGFASYNEQFF.

The V gene is TRBV5-1, the J gene TRBJ2-1; D remains unclear. Trimming stripped 0 bases from V and 8 bases from J, with 12 bases between. The CDR3 consists of 14 residues. Germline V lookup: CDR1 SGHRS, CDR2 YFSETQ. The CDR3 DNA sequence: TGCGCCAGCAGCTTGGGGGCGAGTTATGATGAGCAGTTCTTC. Amino acids: CASSLGASYDEQFF.

This clone occurred once. This chain joins TRBV15 and TRBJ1-4; 8 nucleotides agree with TRBD1. The CDR3 is 17 residues long. Germline-derived CDR1 and CDR2 are LNHNV and YYDKDF (reference sequence). V gave up 1 base and J gave up 7 bases; unmatched junction bases: 11. The CDR3 sequence: CATSRAGPRGQGEKLFF. The CDR3 DNA is TGTGCCACCAGCAGAGCCGGGCCCAGGGGGCAGGGTGAAAAACTGTTTTTT. Combining the CDR3 with reference TRBV15 and TRBJ1-4 gives the whole variable domain DAMVIQNPRYQVTQFGKPVTLSCSQTLNHNVMYWYQQKSSQAPKLLFHYYDKDFNNEADTPDNFQSRRPNTSFCFLDIRSPGLGDTAMYLCATSRAGPRGQGEKLFFGSGTQLSVL.

In its sample, this clone was seen once. The chain combines TRBV2 with TRBJ1-4, with 7 bases matching TRBD1. This CDR3 comprises 15 residues. With V trimmed by 4 bases and J by 3 bases, 5 bases remained unmatched. The germline gives CDR1 SNHLY, CDR2 FYNNEI. The DNA for the CDR3 is TGTGCCAGCAGTGGGCAGGGGGTAGCTAATGAAAAACTGTTTTTT. It codes for CASSGQGVANEKLFF.

The V call is TRBV10-1, the J call TRBJ1-5, with 10 bases identical to TRBD1. The CDR3 is 15 residues long. V lost 8 bases and J lost 7; bases outside the gene matches: 11. The germline V gene encodes CDR1 WNHNN and CDR2 SYGVQD (reference sequence). CDR3 in DNA: TGCGCCAGCGGGGGGGAGACAGGGGGCGGCCAGCCCCAGCATTTT. It encodes CASGGETGGGQPQHF.

The rearrangement links TRBV7-8 to TRBJ1-5, with a weak D call TRBD1 (5 bases). V lost 1 base to trimming and J lost 7 bases, with 14 bases between them. Germline V lookup: CDR1 SGHVS, CDR2 FQNEAQ. The CDR3 is made up of 15 amino acids. CDR3 DNA: TGTGCCAGCAGCTTAGGGGGCAGGGCAGAGCAGCCCCAGCATTTT. It specifies CASSLGGRAEQPQHF.

On this clone: The same CDR3 can be traced to other DNA sequences in this sample. V and J are TRBV27 and TRBJ2-1; possible D gene TRBD1, 5 bases. The CDR3 contains 13 residues. Germline CDR1 reads MNHEY; CDR2 reads SMNVEV (reference sequence). Trimming cost V 2 bases and J 3 bases, with 5 bases left between them. CDR3 sequence (DNA): TGTGCCAGCAGTTTAGACAGCTACAATGAGCAGTTCTTC. Translated: CASSLDSYNEQFF.

The rearrangement uses TRBV5-1 and TRBJ2-2; D gene uncertain. The CDR3 length is 14 residues. The ends were cut back, 0 bases at V and 2 bases at J, with 5 bases in the middle. Germline CDR1 is SGHRS and CDR2 is YFSETQ. CDR3 sequence: CASSLVRNTGELFF. The DNA of the CDR3 is TGCGCCAGCAGCTTGGTCAGAAACACCGGGGAGCTGTTTTTT.